These T cell receptor beta chains were read from a single sample in a study of T-cell memory formation after mild COVID-19. TCRdb fed the 5' RACE reads into MiXCR, producing one record per CDR3 protein. The sample has hundreds of thousands of distinct CDR3 sequences; around 20% are singletons. The sequencing input was PBMCs or a T cell subset sorted from them (not recorded which). All receptors come from an adult woman who had mild COVID-19 (a few samples of this study predate the infection). Cell type and time point are not known. Each CDR3 is given with its conserved first and last residue. The D gene is left open where the match is weak. Expanded clones are given a class, and other clones once, few, many or no size at all.

V gene	J gene	clone size	D gene	CDR3 protein	CDR3 DNA
TRBV29-1	TRBJ2-3	few	.	CSAEGDTQYF	TGCAGCGCTGAAGGGGATACGCAGTATTTT
TRBV5-1	TRBJ1-3	few	TRBD1	CASSEQGGPGNTIYF	TGCGCCAGCAGCGAGCAGGGGGGACCTGGAAACACCATATATTTT
TRBV5-1	TRBJ1-5	few	TRBD1	CASSQAGGNQPQHF	TGCGCCAGCAGCCAAGCAGGGGGAAATCAGCCCCAGCATTTT
TRBV9	TRBJ1-1	few	TRBD1	CASSTRTGPNTEAFF	TGTGCCAGCAGCACCCGGACAGGCCCGAACACTGAAGCTTTCTTT
TRBV4-2	TRBJ1-1	.	.	CASSQDGTVNTEAFF	TGTGCCAGCAGCCAAGATGGGACCGTGAACACTGAAGCTTTCTTT
TRBV5-1	TRBJ2-1	.	.	CASSLGYRSSYNEQFF	TGCGCCAGCAGCTTGGGCTACCGGAGCTCCTACAATGAGCAGTTCTTC
TRBV11-2	TRBJ2-3	.	.	CASSFDPSTDTQYF	TGTGCCAGCAGCTTCGACCCGTCGACAGATACGCAGTATTTT
TRBV29-1	TRBJ2-3	.	.	CSVGDGPDTQYF	TGCAGCGTCGGGGACGGTCCAGATACGCAGTATTTT
TRBV27	TRBJ2-7	.	.	CASSYQNSYEQYF	TGTGCCAGCAGTTACCAAAACTCCTACGAGCAGTACTTC
TRBV6-5	TRBJ1-2	few	.	CASQSGGRDGYTF	TGTGCCAGCCAGAGCGGGGGCCGGGATGGCTACACCTTC
TRBV5-1	TRBJ1-1	.	.	CASSHRDTKWEHTEAFF	TGCGCCAGCAGCCACAGGGACACGAAATGGGAGCACACTGAAGCTTTCTTT
TRBV7-8	TRBJ1-1	.	.	CASSLLRMNTEAFF	TGTGCCAGCAGCTTACTACGGATGAACACTGAAGCTTTCTTT
TRBV11-3	TRBJ2-3	.	.	CASSAANTDTQYF	TGTGCCAGCAGCGCGGCTAACACAGATACGCAGTATTTT
TRBV15	TRBJ1-1	.	.	CATSRSVGQNTEAFF	TGTGCCACCAGCAGGTCGGTGGGACAGAACACTGAAGCTTTCTTT
TRBV9	TRBJ2-2	few	TRBD1	CASTPGTANTGELFF	TGTGCCAGCACCCCCGGGACAGCTAACACCGGGGAGCTGTTTTTT
TRBV5-5	TRBJ2-3	.	TRBD2	CASSLSLLAGSTDTQYF	TGTGCCAGCAGCTTGTCTCTGCTAGCGGGGAGCACAGATACGCAGTATTTT